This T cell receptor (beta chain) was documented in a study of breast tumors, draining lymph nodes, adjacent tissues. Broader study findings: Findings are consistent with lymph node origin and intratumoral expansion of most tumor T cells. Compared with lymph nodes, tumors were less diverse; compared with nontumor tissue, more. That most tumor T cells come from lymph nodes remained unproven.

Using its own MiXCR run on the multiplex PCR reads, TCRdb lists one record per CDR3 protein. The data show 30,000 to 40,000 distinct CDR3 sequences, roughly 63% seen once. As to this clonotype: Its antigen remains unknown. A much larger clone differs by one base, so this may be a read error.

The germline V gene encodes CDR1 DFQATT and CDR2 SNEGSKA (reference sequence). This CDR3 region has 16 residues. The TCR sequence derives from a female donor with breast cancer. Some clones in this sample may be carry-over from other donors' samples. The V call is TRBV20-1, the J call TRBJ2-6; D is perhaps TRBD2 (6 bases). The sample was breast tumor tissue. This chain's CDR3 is CSASKSGQSAANVLTF. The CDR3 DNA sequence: TGCAGTGCTAGTAAGAGCGGGCAATCTGCGGCCAACGTCCTGACTTTC.